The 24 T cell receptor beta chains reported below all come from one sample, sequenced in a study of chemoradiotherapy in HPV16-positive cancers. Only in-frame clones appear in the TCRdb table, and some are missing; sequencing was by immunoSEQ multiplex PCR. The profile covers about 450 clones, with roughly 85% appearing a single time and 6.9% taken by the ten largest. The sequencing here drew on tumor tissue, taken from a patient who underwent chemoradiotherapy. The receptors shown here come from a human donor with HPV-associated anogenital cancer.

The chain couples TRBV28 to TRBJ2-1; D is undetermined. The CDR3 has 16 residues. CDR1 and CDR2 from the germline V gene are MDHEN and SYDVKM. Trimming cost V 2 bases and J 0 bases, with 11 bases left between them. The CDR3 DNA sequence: TGTGCCAGCAGTTTAGACCCGTCGAGCTCCTACAATGAGCAGTTCTTC. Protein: CASSLDPSSSYNEQFF.

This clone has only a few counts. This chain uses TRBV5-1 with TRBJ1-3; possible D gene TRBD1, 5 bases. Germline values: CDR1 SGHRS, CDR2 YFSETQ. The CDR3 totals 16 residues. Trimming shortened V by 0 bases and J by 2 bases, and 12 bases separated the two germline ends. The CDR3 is CASSLGGIKTGNTIYF. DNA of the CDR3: TGCGCCAGCAGCTTGGGGGGGATCAAGACTGGAAACACCATATATTTT.

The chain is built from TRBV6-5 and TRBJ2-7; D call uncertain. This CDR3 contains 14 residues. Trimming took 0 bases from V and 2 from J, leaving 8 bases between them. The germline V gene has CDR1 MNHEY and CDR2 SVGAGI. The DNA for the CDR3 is TGTGCCAGCAGTTACTCGTTTGGACCCTACGAGCAGTACTTC. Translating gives CASSYSFGPYEQYF.

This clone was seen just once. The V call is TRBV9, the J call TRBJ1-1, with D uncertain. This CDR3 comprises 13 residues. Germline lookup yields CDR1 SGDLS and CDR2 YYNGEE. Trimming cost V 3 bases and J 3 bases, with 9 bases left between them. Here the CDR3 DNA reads TGTGCCAGCAGCGCTGGCCAGGACACTGAAGCTTTCTTT. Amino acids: CASSAGQDTEAFF.

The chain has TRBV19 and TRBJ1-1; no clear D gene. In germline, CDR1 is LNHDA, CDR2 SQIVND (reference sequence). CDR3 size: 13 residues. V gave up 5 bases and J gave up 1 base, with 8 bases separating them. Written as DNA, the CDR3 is TGTGCCAGTAGTCCACAGTGGAACACTGAAGCTTTCTTT. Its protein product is CASSPQWNTEAFF. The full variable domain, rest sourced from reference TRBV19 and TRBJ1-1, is DGGITQSPKYLFRKEGQNVTLSCEQNLNHDAMYWYRQDPGQGLRLIYYSQIVNDFQKGDIAEGYSVSREKKESFPLTVTSAQKNPTAFYLCASSPQWNTEAFFGQGTRLTVV.

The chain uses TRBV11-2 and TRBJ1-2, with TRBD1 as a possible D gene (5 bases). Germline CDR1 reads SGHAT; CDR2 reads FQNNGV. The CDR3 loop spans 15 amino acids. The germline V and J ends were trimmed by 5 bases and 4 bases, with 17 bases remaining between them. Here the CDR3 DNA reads TGTGCCAGCAGCACCTACCGGGGCGGTTCCTATGGCTACACCTTC. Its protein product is CASSTYRGGSYGYTF.

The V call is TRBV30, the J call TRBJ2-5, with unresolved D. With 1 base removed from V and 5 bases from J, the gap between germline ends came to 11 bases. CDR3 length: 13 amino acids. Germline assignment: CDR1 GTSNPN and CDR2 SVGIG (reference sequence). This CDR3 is CAWSEVGRETQYF. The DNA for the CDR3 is TGTGCCTGGAGTGAGGTAGGGCGCGAGACCCAGTACTTC.

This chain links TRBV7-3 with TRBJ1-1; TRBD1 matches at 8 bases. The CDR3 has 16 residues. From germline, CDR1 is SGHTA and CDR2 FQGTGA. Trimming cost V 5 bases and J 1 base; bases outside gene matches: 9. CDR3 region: CASSKGRDRSNTEAFF. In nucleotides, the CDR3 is TGTGCCAGCAGCAAAGGAAGGGACAGGTCGAACACTGAAGCTTTCTTT. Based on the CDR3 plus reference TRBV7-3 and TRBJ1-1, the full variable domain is GAGVSQTPSNKVTEKGKYVELRCDPISGHTALYWYRQSLGQGPEFLIYFQGTGAADDSGLPNDRFFAVRPEGSVSTLKIQRTERGDSAVYLCASSKGRDRSNTEAFFGQGTRLTVV.

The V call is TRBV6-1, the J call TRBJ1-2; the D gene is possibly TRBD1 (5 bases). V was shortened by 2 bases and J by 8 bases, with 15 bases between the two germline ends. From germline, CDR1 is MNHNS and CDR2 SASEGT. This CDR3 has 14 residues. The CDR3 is CASSESSGPQGYTF. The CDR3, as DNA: TGTGCCAGCAGTGAAAGCTCAGGGCCTCAGGGCTACACCTTC.

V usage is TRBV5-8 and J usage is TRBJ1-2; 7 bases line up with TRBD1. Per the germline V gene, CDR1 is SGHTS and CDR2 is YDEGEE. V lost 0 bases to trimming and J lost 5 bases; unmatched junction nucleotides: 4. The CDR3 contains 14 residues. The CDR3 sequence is CASSLGTGMYGYTF. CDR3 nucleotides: TGTGCCAGCAGCTTGGGGACAGGAATGTATGGCTACACCTTC.

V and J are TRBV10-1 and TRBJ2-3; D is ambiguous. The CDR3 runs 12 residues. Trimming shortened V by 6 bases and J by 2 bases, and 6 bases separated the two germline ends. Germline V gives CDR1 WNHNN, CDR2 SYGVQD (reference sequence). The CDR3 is CASRGSTDTQYF. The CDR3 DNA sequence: TGCGCCAGCAGGGGCTCCACAGATACGCAGTATTTT.

CDR3 coding DNA: TGTGCCAGCAGCGTAGGGGTAGGGGGCGAGAACACTGAAGCTTTCTTT. Protein: CASSVGVGGENTEAFF. The chain links TRBV9 to TRBJ1-1; 7 nucleotides match TRBD1. This CDR3 spans 16 amino acids. Germline V gene data show CDR1 as SGDLS and CDR2 as YYNGEE. V shed 0 bases and J 1 base; nucleotides not matched to a gene: 6. Together with reference TRBV9 and TRBJ1-1, the CDR3 gives the full variable domain: DSGVTQTPKHLITATGQRVTLRCSPRSGDLSVYWYQQSLDQGLQFLIQYYNGEERAKGNILERFSAQQFPDLHSELNLSSLELGDSALYFCASSVGVGGENTEAFFGQGTRLTVV.

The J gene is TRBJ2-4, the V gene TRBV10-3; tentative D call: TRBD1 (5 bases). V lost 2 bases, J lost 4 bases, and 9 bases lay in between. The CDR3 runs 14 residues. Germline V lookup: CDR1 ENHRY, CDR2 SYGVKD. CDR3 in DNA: TGTGCCATCAGTGAGGAGACAGAGAAAAACATTCAGTACTTC. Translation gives CAISEETEKNIQYF.

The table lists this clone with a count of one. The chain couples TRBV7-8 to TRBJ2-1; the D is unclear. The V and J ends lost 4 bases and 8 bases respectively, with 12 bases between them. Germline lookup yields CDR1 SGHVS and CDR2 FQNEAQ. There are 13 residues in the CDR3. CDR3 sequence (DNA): TGTGCCAGCAGCTCCAAATTCATCGATGAGCAGTTCTTC. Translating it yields CASSSKFIDEQFF.

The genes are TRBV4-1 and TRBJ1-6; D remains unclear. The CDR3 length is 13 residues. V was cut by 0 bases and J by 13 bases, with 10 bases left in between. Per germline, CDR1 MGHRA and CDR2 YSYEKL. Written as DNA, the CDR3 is TGCGCCAGCAGCCAAGATCCGGGTCATCCCCTCCACTTT. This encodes CASSQDPGHPLHF.

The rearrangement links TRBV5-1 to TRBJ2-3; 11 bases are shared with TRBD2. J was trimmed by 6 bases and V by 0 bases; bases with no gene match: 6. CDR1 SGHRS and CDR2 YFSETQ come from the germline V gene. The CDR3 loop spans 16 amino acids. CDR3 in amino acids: CASSLAWPSGGDTQYF. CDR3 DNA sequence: TGCGCCAGCAGCTTGGCTTGGCCTAGCGGGGGGGATACGCAGTATTTT.

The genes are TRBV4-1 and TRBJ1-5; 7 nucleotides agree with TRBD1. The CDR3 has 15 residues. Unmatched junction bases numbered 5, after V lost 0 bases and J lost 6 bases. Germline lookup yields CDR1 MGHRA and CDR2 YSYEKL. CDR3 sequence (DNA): TGCGCCAGCAGCCAAGACGAGAGGGACAGTCAGCCCCAGCATTTT. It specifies CASSQDERDSQPQHF.

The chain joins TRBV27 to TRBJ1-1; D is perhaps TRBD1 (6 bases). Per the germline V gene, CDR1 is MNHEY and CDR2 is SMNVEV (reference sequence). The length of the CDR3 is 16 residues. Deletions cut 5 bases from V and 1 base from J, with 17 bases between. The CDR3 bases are TGTGCCAGCAGTCCTCAGACAGGAAGGGGGAACACTGAAGCTTTCTTT. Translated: CASSPQTGRGNTEAFF.

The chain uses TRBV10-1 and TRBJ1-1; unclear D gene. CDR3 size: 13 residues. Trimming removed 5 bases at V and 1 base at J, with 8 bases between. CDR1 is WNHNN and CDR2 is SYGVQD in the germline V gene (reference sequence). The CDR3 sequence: CASSLRANTEAFF. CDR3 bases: TGCGCCAGCAGTTTGAGGGCGAACACTGAAGCTTTCTTT.

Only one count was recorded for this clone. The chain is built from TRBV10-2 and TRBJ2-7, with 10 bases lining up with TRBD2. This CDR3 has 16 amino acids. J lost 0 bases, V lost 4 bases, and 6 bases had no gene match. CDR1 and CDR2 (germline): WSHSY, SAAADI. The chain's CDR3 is CASSVAGGPSSYEQYF. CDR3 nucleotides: TGCGCCAGCAGTGTAGCGGGGGGCCCCAGCTCCTACGAGCAGTACTTC.

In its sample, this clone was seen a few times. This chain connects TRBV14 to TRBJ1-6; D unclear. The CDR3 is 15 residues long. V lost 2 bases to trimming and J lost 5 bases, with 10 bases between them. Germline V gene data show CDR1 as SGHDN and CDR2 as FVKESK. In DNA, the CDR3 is TGTGCCAGCAGCCAATCGGCCATCAATAATTCACCCCTCCACTTT. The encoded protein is CASSQSAINNSPLHF. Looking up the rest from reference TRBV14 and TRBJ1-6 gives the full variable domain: EAGVTQFPSHSVIEKGQTVTLRCDPISGHDNLYWYRRVMGKEIKFLLHFVKESKQDESGMPNNRFLAERTGGTYSTLKVQPAELEDSGVYFCASSQSAINNSPLHFGNGTRLTVT.

CDR3 nucleotides: TGTGCCAGCAGCGCGGACAGGGGGAACACTGAAGCTTTCTTT. Translated, it gives CASSADRGNTEAFF. The rearrangement uses TRBV6-4 and TRBJ1-1; 9 bases are shared with TRBD1. The CDR3 length is 14 residues. Germline CDR1 is MRHNA and CDR2 is SNTAGT. Losses at the gene ends were 6 bases for V and 1 base for J; bases not matched to a gene: 3.

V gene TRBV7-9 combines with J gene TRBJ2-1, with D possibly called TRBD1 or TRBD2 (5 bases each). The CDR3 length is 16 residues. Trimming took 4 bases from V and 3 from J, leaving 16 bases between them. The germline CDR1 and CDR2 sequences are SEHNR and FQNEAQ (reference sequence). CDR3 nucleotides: TGTGCCAGCAGCTCTTCAGAGGGGTACCGCTACAATGAGCAGTTCTTC. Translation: CASSSSEGYRYNEQFF. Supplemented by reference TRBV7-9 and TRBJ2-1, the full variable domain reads DTGVSQNPRHKITKRGQNVTFRCDPISEHNRLYWYRQTLGQGPEFLTYFQNEAQLEKSRLLSDRFSAERPKGSFSTLEIQRTEQGDSAMYLCASSSSEGYRYNEQFFGPGTRLTVL.

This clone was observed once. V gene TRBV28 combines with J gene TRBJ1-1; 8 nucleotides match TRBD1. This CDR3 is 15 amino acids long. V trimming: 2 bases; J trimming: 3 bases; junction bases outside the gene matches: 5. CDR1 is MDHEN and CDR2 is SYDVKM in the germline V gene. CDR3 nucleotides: TGTGCCAGCAGTTTAGCAGGGGGCAGGTACACTGAAGCTTTCTTT. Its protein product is CASSLAGGRYTEAFF.